The 31 T cell receptor beta chains below come from one sample, sequenced in a study of radiotherapy plus CTLA-4 blockade in lung cancer. Sequenced by immunoSEQ multiplex PCR; TCRdb stores in-frame clones only, minus some. The table shows around 80,000 clones, with just under 75% occurring only once. The material was peripheral blood, obtained from a patient treated with radiotherapy plus ipilimumab. Every receptor here comes from a human donor with non-small cell lung cancer whose response to radiotherapy plus ipilimumab could not be evaluated.

The chain joins TRBV11-2 to TRBJ1-6; 8 nucleotides line up with TRBD1. Looked up from germline, CDR1 is SGHAT and CDR2 is FQNNGV. With V trimmed by 1 base and J by 6 bases, 5 bases remained unmatched. This CDR3 is built from 16 residues. The CDR3 DNA is TGTGCCAGCAGCTTAGCGCAGGGGGCAGGTAATTCACCCCTCCACTTT. It codes for CASSLAQGAGNSPLHF.

The V and J genes are TRBV9 and TRBJ1-2, with D perhaps TRBD1 (5 bases). The V end lost 4 bases, the J end lost 5 bases, and 12 bases lay between the germline ends. The CDR3 length is 13 residues. Germline CDR1 reads SGDLS; CDR2 reads YYNGEE. CDR3: CASSPTESYGYTF. In nucleotides, the CDR3 is TGTGCCAGCAGCCCGACAGAGTCTTATGGCTACACCTTC.

This clone occurred once. The rearrangement joins TRBV30 to TRBJ1-6; TRBD1 matches 9 bases. The CDR3 consists of 13 residues. V gave up 3 bases and J gave up 13 bases; unmatched junction bases: 7. Germline V gives CDR1 GTSNPN, CDR2 SVGIG (reference sequence). This CDR3 reads CAWRGTGQTPLHF. In nucleotides, the CDR3 is TGTGCCTGGAGAGGGACAGGGCAAACGCCCCTCCACTTT.

The V call is TRBV11-2, the J call TRBJ2-7; 7 bases map to TRBD1. Germline values: CDR1 SGHAT, CDR2 FQNNGV. V shed 5 bases, J shed 7 bases, and the junction held 5 bases outside the gene matches. The CDR3 covers 12 residues. CDR3 residues: CASSATGVEQYF. CDR3 bases: TGTGCCAGCAGCGCAACAGGGGTAGAGCAGTACTTC. Full variable domain (rest looked up from reference TRBV11-2 and TRBJ2-7): EAGVAQSPRYKIIEKRQSVAFWCNPISGHATLYWYQQILGQGPKLLIQFQNNGVVDDSQLPKDRFSAERLKGVDSTLKIQPAKLEDSAVYLCASSATGVEQYFGPGTRLTVT.

This chain uses TRBV11-3 with TRBJ2-5; D might be TRBD1 (6 bases). Germline values: CDR1 SGHNT, CDR2 YENEEA. CDR3 size: 17 residues. V lost 5 bases and J lost 2, with 21 bases in between. CDR3 region: CASSVLPFPGQQETQYF. The CDR3 DNA is TGTGCCAGCAGCGTCTTACCCTTTCCGGGACAACAAGAGACCCAGTACTTC.

The chain has TRBV5-5 and TRBJ2-5, with D unclear. Matching the DNA end better, TRBJ2-7 makes the J call doubtful. This CDR3 has 13 amino acids. In germline, CDR1 is SGHKS, CDR2 YYEKEE (reference sequence). For the CDR3, the DNA is TGTGCCAGCAGCTTGGGAGCCCTCTACGAGCAGTACTTC. Translation: CASSLGALYEQYF.

The V gene is TRBV10-2, the J gene TRBJ1-3; possible D gene TRBD1, 6 bases. The V end was cut by 6 bases, the J end by 1 base, with 10 bases between. The CDR3 is made up of 14 amino acids. Germline CDR1 reads WSHSY; CDR2 reads SAAADI. Written as DNA, the CDR3 is TGCGCCAGCAGCACAGGGAGTTCTGGAAACACCATATATTTT. Its translation is CASSTGSSGNTIYF.

This clone has more than one count but fewer than ten. The rearrangement links TRBV2 to TRBJ2-1, with 9 bases matching TRBD2. The CDR3 extends over 15 amino acids. The trim removed 2 bases at V and 4 bases at J, leaving 3 bases unmatched. Germline CDR1 and CDR2: SNHLY and FYNNEI. The CDR3 coding sequence is TGTGCCAGCAGTGAAAGGACTAGCGATTACAATGAGCAGTTCTTC. Its translation: CASSERTSDYNEQFF.

This clone was picked up a small number of times. V and J are TRBV19 and TRBJ2-7, with D perhaps matching TRBD1 (5 bases). CDR3 length: 14 amino acids. In germline, CDR1 is LNHDA, CDR2 SQIVND (reference sequence). V lost 3 bases to trimming and J lost 2 bases, with 11 bases between them. In DNA, the CDR3 is TGTGCCAGTAGTATCGGAAGGGGAACCTACGAGCAGTACTTC. It codes for CASSIGRGTYEQYF.

The V and J genes are TRBV21-1 and TRBJ1-5. TRBV21-1 is a documented pseudogene. The length of the CDR3 is 12 residues. CDR3 nucleotide sequence: TGTGCCAGCAGCAAAGGGAGTCAGCCCCAGCATTTT. This sequence encodes CASSKGSQPQHF.

The chain uses TRBV27 and TRBJ2-7; TRBD1 aligns across 10 bases. This CDR3 has 15 residues. Germline CDR1 MNHEY, CDR2 SMNVEV (reference sequence). J lost 3 bases, V lost 5 bases, and 7 bases had no gene match. The CDR3 DNA is TGTGCCAGCAGTCCGCGGGGACAGGGGTACTACGAGCAGTACTTC. Its protein is CASSPRGQGYYEQYF.

This clone was seen a few times. This chain connects TRBV6-5 to TRBJ1-1; 7 bases are a match to TRBD1. The CDR3 contains 12 residues. CDR1 MNHEY and CDR2 SVGAGI come from the germline V gene. V lost 6 bases and J lost 5; bases outside the gene matches: 3. This CDR3 reads CASRVQGTEAFF. As DNA, the CDR3 is TGTGCCAGCAGAGTACAGGGGACTGAAGCTTTCTTT.

This clone was counted a few times. The chain is built from TRBV11-3 and TRBJ2-1, with D tentatively TRBD2 (5 bases). Germline V lookup: CDR1 SGHNT, CDR2 YENEEA. The V and J ends lost 4 bases and 5 bases respectively, with 12 bases between them. CDR3 length: 14 amino acids. The CDR3: CASSSRDNNNEQFF. CDR3 nucleotide sequence: TGTGCCAGCAGCTCCCGGGATAATAACAATGAGCAGTTCTTC.

This chain uses TRBV4-1 with TRBJ2-6, with D possibly matching TRBD1 (5 bases). The CDR3 totals 16 residues. Germline loops: CDR1 MGHRA, CDR2 YSYEKL. Trimming removed 2 bases from V and 0 bases from J, with 8 bases in between. This CDR3 is CASSQTTGSGANVLTF. As DNA, the CDR3 is TGCGCCAGCAGCCAAACTACAGGCTCTGGGGCCAACGTCCTGACTTTC.

The genes are TRBV10-1 and TRBJ2-7; D perhaps matches TRBD2 (7 bases). V dropped 8 bases and J dropped 3 bases, with 17 bases sitting between them. The CDR3 is 14 amino acids. Looked up from germline, CDR1 is WNHNN and CDR2 is SYGVQD (reference sequence). The CDR3 loop is CASRGDNHHYEQYF. Written as DNA, the CDR3 is TGCGCCAGCCGGGGGGACAACCATCACTACGAGCAGTACTTC.

On this clone: The same CDR3 arises from other DNA sequences in this sample as well. This chain uses TRBV7-8 with TRBJ2-7; TRBD2 agrees at 12 bases. CDR3 length: 17 residues. CDR1 is SGHVS, CDR2 FQNEAQ, per germline. Trimming took 2 bases from V and 3 from J; bases not matched to a gene: 8. This CDR3 is CASSLSLAGGPDYEQYF. CDR3 nucleotide sequence: TGTGCCAGCAGCTTAAGCCTAGCGGGAGGGCCGGACTACGAGCAGTACTTC.

The V and J genes are TRBV2 and TRBJ1-1, with 7 bases lining up with TRBD1. V lost 6 bases, J lost 1 base, and 8 bases stayed unmatched. Germline V gene lookup returns CDR1 SNHLY and CDR2 FYNNEI. The CDR3 totals 15 residues. DNA for the CDR3: TGTGCCAGCAGGGACAAGGGGGCGCGGAACACTGAAGCTTTCTTT. Translation gives CASRDKGARNTEAFF.

This sequence joins TRBV10-3 and TRBJ2-4; 10 bases agree with TRBD2. CDR1 is ENHRY, CDR2 SYGVKD, per germline. CDR3 size: 18 residues. Losses at the gene ends were 0 bases for V and 4 bases for J; bases not matched to a gene: 9. The CDR3 DNA reads TGTGCCATCAGTGAGTCGGCTGTACTAGCGGGGTTAAAAAACATTCAGTACTTC. Protein: CAISESAVLAGLKNIQYF.

The V gene is TRBV7-9, the J gene TRBJ1-1; D is perhaps TRBD1 (6 bases). The V gene's germline CDR1 is SEHNR and CDR2 FQNEAQ (reference sequence). Trimming cost V 4 bases and J 4 bases, with 13 bases left between them. The CDR3 totals 14 residues. The CDR3 nucleotides read TGTGCCAGCAGCTCCGTACAGGGTGGCACTGAAGCTTTCTTT. As protein: CASSSVQGGTEAFF.

The CDR3 here is CASSMGLVSEETQYF. CDR3 DNA: TGCGCCAGCAGCATGGGACTAGTATCTGAAGAGACCCAGTACTTC. The chain combines TRBV5-1 with TRBJ2-5; 8 nucleotides align to TRBD2. CDR1 is SGHRS and CDR2 is YFSETQ in the germline V gene. The CDR3 totals 15 residues. The ends lost 4 bases at V and 3 bases at J; junction bases unmatched: 8.

This chain uses TRBV6-5 with TRBJ1-1; D unresolved. The V end was cut by 3 bases, the J end by 0 bases, with 14 bases between. CDR3 length equals 16 residues. Germline V gene lookup returns CDR1 MNHEY and CDR2 SVGAGI. This chain's CDR3 is CASSYNRLTLNTEAFF. In DNA form, the CDR3 reads TGTGCCAGCAGTTATAATAGACTAACCTTGAACACTGAAGCTTTCTTT.

The V and J genes are TRBV27 and TRBJ2-2; the match to TRBD1 covers 12 bases. Trimming at V came to 2 bases and at J to 2 bases, leaving 6 bases not matched to a gene. The CDR3 contains 18 residues. Germline CDR1 reads MNHEY; CDR2 reads SMNVEV (reference sequence). CDR3 residues: CASSLRPGTGGNTGELFF. For the CDR3, the DNA is TGTGCCAGCAGTTTAAGGCCCGGGACAGGGGGCAACACCGGGGAGCTGTTTTTT.

This clone appeared a few times. This rearrangement joins TRBV7-5 to TRBJ2-1; the table names TRBD2, a call not compared with the DNA. TRBV7-5 is classified as a pseudogene. This CDR3 contains 14 residues. The CDR3 DNA reads TGTGTCAGAAGCTTTGGGGGGACCTACAATGAGCAGTTCTTC. This encodes CVRSFGGTYNEQFF.

In its sample, this clone is medium-sized. This chain connects TRBV2 to TRBJ1-2; 9 bases line up with TRBD1. CDR1 and CDR2 from the germline V gene are SNHLY and FYNNEI. The CDR3 length is 14 residues. V trimming: 6 bases; J trimming: 8 bases; junction bases outside the gene matches: 10. CDR3 DNA: TGTGCCAGCAGAGCACTACAGGGGGCTGGGGGCTACACCTTC. This translates into CASRALQGAGGYTF.

The V and J genes are TRBV7-9 and TRBJ1-2; TRBD1 aligns across 9 bases. Trimming cost V 3 bases and J 4 bases; bases outside gene matches: 15. Germline V gives CDR1 SEHNR, CDR2 FQNEAQ (reference sequence). This CDR3 has 18 amino acids. The DNA for the CDR3 is TGTGCCAGCAGCTTGGGACAGGGTGGGGCCTTGGGGAGCTATGGCTACACCTTC. Translated, it gives CASSLGQGGALGSYGYTF. Looking up the rest from reference TRBV7-9 and TRBJ1-2 gives the full variable domain: DTGVSQNPRHKITKRGQNVTFRCDPISEHNRLYWYRQTLGQGPEFLTYFQNEAQLEKSRLLSDRFSAERPKGSFSTLEIQRTEQGDSAMYLCASSLGQGGALGSYGYTFGSGTRLTVV.

V is TRBV7-2 and J is TRBJ2-7, with 9 bases fitting TRBD1. CDR3 length equals 16 residues. V lost 4 bases, J lost 0 bases, and 7 bases stayed unmatched. The germline V gene encodes CDR1 SGHTA and CDR2 FQGNSA. The CDR3 nucleotides are TGTGCCAGCAGCTCCCACAGGGGGCTTAGCTCCTACGAGCAGTACTTC. Translating it yields CASSSHRGLSSYEQYF.

This clone was seen only once. The chain carries TRBV9 and TRBJ1-3, with 10 bases aligning to TRBD1. V was pared by 4 bases and J by 5 bases, with 3 bases of the junction left unmatched. CDR1 and CDR2 from the germline V gene are SGDLS and YYNGEE. The CDR3 covers 14 residues. DNA of the CDR3: TGTGCCAGCAGCCAGGGACAGGGGAGAAACACCATATATTTT. It specifies CASSQGQGRNTIYF. The whole variable domain, filled in from reference TRBV9 and TRBJ1-3, reads DSGVTQTPKHLITATGQRVTLRCSPRSGDLSVYWYQQSLDQGLQFLIQYYNGEERAKGNILERFSAQQFPDLHSELNLSSLELGDSALYFCASSQGQGRNTIYFGEGSWLTVV.

The genes are TRBV30 and TRBJ1-5; 9 nucleotides agree with TRBD1. This CDR3 has 13 amino acids. Germline CDR1 reads GTSNPN; CDR2 reads SVGIG (reference sequence). The J segment lost 7 bases and the V segment lost 8 bases, leaving 9 bases of the junction unmatched. CDR3 sequence (DNA): TGTGCCGGAAGTACAGGGGGCCGGCAGCCCCAGCATTTT. This sequence encodes CAGSTGGRQPQHF.

The chain employs TRBV4-2 and TRBJ1-2; D is possibly TRBD1 (5 bases). Trimming removed 3 bases from V and 4 bases from J, with 9 bases in between. Germline loops: CDR1 LGHNA, CDR2 YNFKEQ. The CDR3 has 13 residues. For the CDR3, the DNA is TGTGCCAGCAGCCAGGGCGGGACCTATGGCTACACCTTC. Protein sequence: CASSQGGTYGYTF.

The V gene is TRBV2, the J gene TRBJ1-6; a possible D gene is TRBD1 (6 bases). The CDR3 length is 13 residues. CDR1 and CDR2 (germline): SNHLY, FYNNEI. The V end was cut by 6 bases, the J end by 10 bases, with 13 bases between. CDR3: CASRGTPRSPLHF. CDR3 sequence (DNA): TGTGCCAGCAGGGGGACACCCAGGTCACCCCTCCACTTT.

The gene calls are TRBV19 and TRBJ2-3; perhaps TRBD2 as D (7 bases). Germline values: CDR1 LNHDA, CDR2 SQIVND (reference sequence). This CDR3 spans 16 amino acids. Trimming cost V 5 bases and J 6 bases, with 21 bases left between them. The CDR3: CASSLDLRGAFDTQYF. CDR3 DNA sequence: TGTGCCAGTAGTCTCGACCTACGGGGGGCCTTTGATACGCAGTATTTT.